The clone carrying this T cell receptor beta chain was recorded once. Its antigen is undetermined. This CDR3 comprises 15 residues. Trimming cost V 0 bases and J 4 bases, with 10 bases left between them. Germline CDR1 SGHVS, CDR2 FQNEAQ. For every subset, genomic DNA was evenly distributed across several immunoSEQ plates. The method was immunoSEQ multiplex PCR; TCRdb's version includes in-frame clones alone and lacks a portion of them. Of about 2.1 million clones in the sample, about 92% were seen once. The record originates from a study of shared clonotypes between healthy human individuals. Study-level points and caveats: Naive CD4 clonotypes were shared across a few donors at about 5%.

Naive CD8 cells, CD45RO-negative and positively selected for CCR7, excluded terminally differentiated effector memory CD45RA+ cells. This TCR came from a man aged 18 to 30 in good health. Some clones in this sample may be carry-over from other donors' samples. Sequenced sample: naive CD8+ T cells from PBMCs. This chain links TRBV7-8 with TRBJ2-1; D is ambiguous. CDR3 in amino acids: CASSLALGRYNEQFF. In DNA form, the CDR3 reads TGTGCCAGCAGCTTAGCGCTTGGGCGGTACAATGAGCAGTTCTTC.